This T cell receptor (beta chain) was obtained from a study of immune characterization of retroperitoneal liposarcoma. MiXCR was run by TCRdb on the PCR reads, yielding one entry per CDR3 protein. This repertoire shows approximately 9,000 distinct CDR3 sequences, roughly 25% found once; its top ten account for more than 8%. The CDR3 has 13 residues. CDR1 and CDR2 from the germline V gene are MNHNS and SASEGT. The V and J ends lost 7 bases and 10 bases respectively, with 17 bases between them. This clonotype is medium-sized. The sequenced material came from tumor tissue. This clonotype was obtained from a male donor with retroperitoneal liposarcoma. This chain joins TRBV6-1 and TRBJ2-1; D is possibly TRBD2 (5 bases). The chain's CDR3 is CASKRQSSYEQFF. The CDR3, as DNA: TGTGCCAGCAAGCGGCAGAGCTCCTACGAGCAGTTCTTC.